The clone carrying this T cell receptor (beta chain) has only a few counts. V was pared by 4 bases and J by 2 bases, with 12 bases between. The CDR3 spans 15 residues. Germline lookup yields CDR1 LGHNA and CDR2 YSLEER. TCRdb re-called the RT-PCR reads with MiXCR, one entry per CDR3 protein. The sample consists of about 680,000 distinct CDR3 sequences, around 14% of them appearing once. This TCR derives from a female donor in good health, serving as a healthy control. Sequenced material: memory CD4+ T cells from blood. The rearrangement links TRBV4-3 to TRBJ2-1; no firm D call. The CDR3 is CASSPLTRTYNEQFF. CDR3 bases: TGCGCCAGCAGCCCCTTAACCCGAACCTACAATGAGCAGTTCTTC.